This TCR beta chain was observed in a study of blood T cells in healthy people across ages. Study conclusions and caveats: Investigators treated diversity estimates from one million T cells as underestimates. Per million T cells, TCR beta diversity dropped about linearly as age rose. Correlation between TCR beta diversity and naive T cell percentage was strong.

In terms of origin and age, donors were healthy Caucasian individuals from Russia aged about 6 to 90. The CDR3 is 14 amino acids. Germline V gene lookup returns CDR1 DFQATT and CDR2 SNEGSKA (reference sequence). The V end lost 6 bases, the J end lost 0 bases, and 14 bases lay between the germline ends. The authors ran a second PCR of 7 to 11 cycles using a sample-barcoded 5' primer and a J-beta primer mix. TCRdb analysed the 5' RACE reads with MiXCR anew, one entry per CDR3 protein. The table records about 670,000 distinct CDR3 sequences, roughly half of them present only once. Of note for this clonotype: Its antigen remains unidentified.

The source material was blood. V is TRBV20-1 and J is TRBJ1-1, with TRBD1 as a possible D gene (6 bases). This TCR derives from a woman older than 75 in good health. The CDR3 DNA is TGCAGTGCCCCGAGGGGGGCAATGAACACTGAAGCTTTCTTT. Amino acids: CSAPRGAMNTEAFF.